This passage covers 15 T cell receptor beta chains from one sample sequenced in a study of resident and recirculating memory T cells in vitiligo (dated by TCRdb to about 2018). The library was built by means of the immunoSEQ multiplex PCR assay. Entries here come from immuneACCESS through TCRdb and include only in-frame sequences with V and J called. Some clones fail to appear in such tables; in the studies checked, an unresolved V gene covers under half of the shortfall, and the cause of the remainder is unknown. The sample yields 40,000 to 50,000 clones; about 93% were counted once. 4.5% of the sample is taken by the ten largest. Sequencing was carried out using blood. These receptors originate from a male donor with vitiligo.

The CDR3, as DNA: TGTGCCAGCAGCTCCGACAGGAATTCACCCCTCCACTTT. Translation: CASSSDRNSPLHF. The chain employs TRBV5-4 and TRBJ1-6, with D perhaps matching TRBD1 (6 bases). Germline assignment: CDR1 SGHNT and CDR2 YYREEE (reference sequence). Between the trimmed V and J ends, which lost 3 bases and 7 bases, there was a span of 8 bases. The CDR3 runs to 13 residues.

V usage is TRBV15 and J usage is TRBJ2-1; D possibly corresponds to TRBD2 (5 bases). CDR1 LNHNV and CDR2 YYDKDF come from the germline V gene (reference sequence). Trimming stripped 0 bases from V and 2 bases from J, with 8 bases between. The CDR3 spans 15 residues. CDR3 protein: CATSRDVGAYNEQFF. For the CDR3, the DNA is TGTGCCACCAGCAGAGATGTCGGGGCCTACAATGAGCAGTTCTTC. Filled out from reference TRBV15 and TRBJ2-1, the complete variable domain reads DAMVIQNPRYQVTQFGKPVTLSCSQTLNHNVMYWYQQKSSQAPKLLFHYYDKDFNNEADTPDNFQSRRPNTSFCFLDIRSPGLGDTAMYLCATSRDVGAYNEQFFGPGTRLTVL.

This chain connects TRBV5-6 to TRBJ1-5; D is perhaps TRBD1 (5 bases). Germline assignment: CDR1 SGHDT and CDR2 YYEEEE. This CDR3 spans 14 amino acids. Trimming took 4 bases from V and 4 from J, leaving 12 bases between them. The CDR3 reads CASSRGYGNQPQHF. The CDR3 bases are TGTGCCAGCAGCCGGGGGTATGGGAATCAGCCCCAGCATTTT.

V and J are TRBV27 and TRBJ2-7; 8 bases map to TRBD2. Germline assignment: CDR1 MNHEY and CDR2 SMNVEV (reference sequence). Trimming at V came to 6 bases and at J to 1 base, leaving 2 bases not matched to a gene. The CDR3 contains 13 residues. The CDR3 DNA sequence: TGTGCCAGCAGGGAGCGGGGGTCCTACGAGCAGTACTTC. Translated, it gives CASRERGSYEQYF.

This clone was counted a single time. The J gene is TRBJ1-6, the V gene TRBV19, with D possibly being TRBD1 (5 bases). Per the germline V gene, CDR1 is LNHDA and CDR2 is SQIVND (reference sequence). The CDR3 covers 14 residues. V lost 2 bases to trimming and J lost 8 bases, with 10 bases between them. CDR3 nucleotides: TGTGCCAGTAGTATATGGGGAGGGGATTCACCCCTCCACTTT. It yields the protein CASSIWGGDSPLHF. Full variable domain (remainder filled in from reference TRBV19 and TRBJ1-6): DGGITQSPKYLFRKEGQNVTLSCEQNLNHDAMYWYRQDPGQGLRLIYYSQIVNDFQKGDIAEGYSVSREKKESFPLTVTSAQKNPTAFYLCASSIWGGDSPLHFGNGTRLTVT.

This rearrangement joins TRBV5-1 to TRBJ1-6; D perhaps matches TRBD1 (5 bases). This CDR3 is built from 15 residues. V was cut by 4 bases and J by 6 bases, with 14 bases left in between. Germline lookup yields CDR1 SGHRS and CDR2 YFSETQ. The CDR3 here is CASSTAVGGNSPLHF. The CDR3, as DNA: TGCGCCAGCAGCACCGCCGTGGGGGGTAATTCACCCCTCCACTTT.

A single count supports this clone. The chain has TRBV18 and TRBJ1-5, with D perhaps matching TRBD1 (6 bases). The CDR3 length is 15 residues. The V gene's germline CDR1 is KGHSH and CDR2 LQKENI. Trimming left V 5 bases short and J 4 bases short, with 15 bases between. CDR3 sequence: CASSYNREINQPQHF. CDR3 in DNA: TGTGCCAGCTCATATAACAGGGAAATTAATCAGCCCCAGCATTTT.

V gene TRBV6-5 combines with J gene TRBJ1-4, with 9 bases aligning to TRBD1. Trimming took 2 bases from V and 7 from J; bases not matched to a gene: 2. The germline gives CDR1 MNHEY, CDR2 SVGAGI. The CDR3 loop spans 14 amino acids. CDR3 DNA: TGTGCCAGCAGTTACACAGGGGGCCGTGAAAAACTGTTTTTT. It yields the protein CASSYTGGREKLFF.

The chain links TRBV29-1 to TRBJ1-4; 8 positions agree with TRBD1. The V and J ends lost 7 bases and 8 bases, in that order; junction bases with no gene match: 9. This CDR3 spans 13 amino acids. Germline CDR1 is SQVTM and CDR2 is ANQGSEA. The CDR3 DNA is TGCAGCGCATCCCAGGGGGCAGGAGAAAAACTGTTTTTT. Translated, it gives CSASQGAGEKLFF.

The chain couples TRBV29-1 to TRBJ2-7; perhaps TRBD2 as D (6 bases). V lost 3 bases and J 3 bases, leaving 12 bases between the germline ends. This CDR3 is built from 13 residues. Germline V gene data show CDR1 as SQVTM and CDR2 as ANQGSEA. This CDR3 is CSVEEGSGYEQYF. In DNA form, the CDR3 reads TGCAGCGTTGAGGAGGGATCTGGCTACGAGCAGTACTTC.

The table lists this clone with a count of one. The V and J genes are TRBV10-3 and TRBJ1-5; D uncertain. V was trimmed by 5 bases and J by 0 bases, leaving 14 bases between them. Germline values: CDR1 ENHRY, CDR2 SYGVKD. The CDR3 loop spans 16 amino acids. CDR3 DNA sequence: TGTGCCATCAGTTTCGATACTCCCATTAGCAATCAGCCCCAGCATTTT. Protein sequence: CAISFDTPISNQPQHF.

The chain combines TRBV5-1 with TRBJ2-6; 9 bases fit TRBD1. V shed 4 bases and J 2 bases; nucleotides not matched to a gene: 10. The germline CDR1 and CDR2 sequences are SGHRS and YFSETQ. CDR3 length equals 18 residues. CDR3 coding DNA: TGCGCCAGCAGCATAGGGACAGGGAGTGTAGCTGGGGCCAACGTCCTGACTTTC. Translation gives CASSIGTGSVAGANVLTF.

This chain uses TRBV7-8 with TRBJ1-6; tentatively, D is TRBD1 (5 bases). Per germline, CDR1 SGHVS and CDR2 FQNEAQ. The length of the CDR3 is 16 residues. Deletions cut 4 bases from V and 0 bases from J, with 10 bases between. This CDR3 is CASSSSGVSYNSPLHF. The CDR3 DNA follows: TGTGCCAGCAGCTCTTCGGGGGTCTCCTATAATTCACCCCTCCACTTT.

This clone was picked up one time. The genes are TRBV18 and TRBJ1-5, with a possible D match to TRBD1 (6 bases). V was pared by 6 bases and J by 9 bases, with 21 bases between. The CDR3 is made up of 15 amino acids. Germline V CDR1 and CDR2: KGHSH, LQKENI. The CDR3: CASSPSGDTVWPQHF. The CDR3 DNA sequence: TGTGCCAGCTCCCCCAGTGGGGACACCGTTTGGCCCCAGCATTTT.

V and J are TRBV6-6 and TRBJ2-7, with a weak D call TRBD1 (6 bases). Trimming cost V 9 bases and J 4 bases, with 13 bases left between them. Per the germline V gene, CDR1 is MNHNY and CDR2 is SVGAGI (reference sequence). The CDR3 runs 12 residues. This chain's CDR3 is CASGGRRYEQYF. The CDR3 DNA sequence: TGTGCCAGTGGGGGCAGGAGGTACGAGCAGTACTTC.